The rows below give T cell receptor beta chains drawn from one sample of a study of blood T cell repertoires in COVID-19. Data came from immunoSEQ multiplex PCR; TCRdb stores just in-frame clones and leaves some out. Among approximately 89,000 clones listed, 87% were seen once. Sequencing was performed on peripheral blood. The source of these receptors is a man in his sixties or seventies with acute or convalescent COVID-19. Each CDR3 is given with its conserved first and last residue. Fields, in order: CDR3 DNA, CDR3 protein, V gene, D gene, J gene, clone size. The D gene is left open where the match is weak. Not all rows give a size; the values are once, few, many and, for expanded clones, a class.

cdr3_nt: TGTGCCAGCAGCCCCGGGACAGGGGGCGGCTACACCTTC
cdr3_aa: CASSPGTGGGYTF
v_call: TRBV2
d_call: TRBD1
j_call: TRBJ1-2
clone_size: .

cdr3_nt: TGTGCCAGCACCACAGGGGGCTCGGGCTATGGCTACACCTTC
cdr3_aa: CASTTGGSGYGYTF
v_call: TRBV3-1/TRBV3-2
d_call: TRBD1
j_call: TRBJ1-2
clone_size: .

cdr3_nt: TGTGCCAGCAGTAGACAGCAGTACGGGACTAACACCGGGGAGCTGTTTTTT
cdr3_aa: CASSRQQYGTNTGELFF
v_call: TRBV2
d_call: .
j_call: TRBJ2-2
clone_size: .

cdr3_nt: TGTGCCTGGAGTGGGGGACAGAGCTCTGGAAACACCATATATTTT
cdr3_aa: CAWSGGQSSGNTIYF
v_call: TRBV30
d_call: TRBD1
j_call: TRBJ1-3
clone_size: .

cdr3_nt: TGCGCCAGCAGCTTGCCGGGGGGACCCACCGGGGAGCTGTTTTTT
cdr3_aa: CASSLPGGPTGELFF
v_call: TRBV5-1
d_call: TRBD2
j_call: TRBJ2-2
clone_size: .

cdr3_nt: TGTGCCAGCAGTCTAGCGGGGGAAGTCCAAGAGACCCAGTACTTC
cdr3_aa: CASSLAGEVQETQYF
v_call: TRBV25-1
d_call: TRBD2
j_call: TRBJ2-5
clone_size: .

cdr3_nt: TGTGCCAGCAGCCGGGGGGCTATCCTGGATACGCAGTATTTT
cdr3_aa: CASSRGAILDTQYF
v_call: TRBV11-2
d_call: .
j_call: TRBJ2-3
clone_size: once

cdr3_nt: TGCGCCAGCAGCCGGGACAGGCCCGATTCTGGAAACACCATATATTTT
cdr3_aa: CASSRDRPDSGNTIYF
v_call: TRBV5-1
d_call: TRBD1
j_call: TRBJ1-3
clone_size: .

cdr3_nt: TGTGCCAGTAGTAACGACAGGATGGGGTTCTTC
cdr3_aa: CASSNDRMGFF
v_call: TRBV19
d_call: .
j_call: TRBJ2-1
clone_size: few

cdr3_nt: TGTGCCAGCAGCACCAGGGGTGGGGAAGAGACCCAGTACTTC
cdr3_aa: CASSTRGGEETQYF
v_call: TRBV7-9
d_call: .
j_call: TRBJ2-5
clone_size: .

cdr3_nt: TGTGCCAGCAGCGTATCAGAGGGCCAGATCGCCGGGGAGCTGTTTTTT
cdr3_aa: CASSVSEGQIAGELFF
v_call: TRBV9
d_call: .
j_call: TRBJ2-2
clone_size: .